This T cell receptor beta chain originates from a study of T cells after somatic rescue of genetic block. V lost 3 bases, J lost 4 bases, and 8 bases stayed unmatched. The CDR3 is made up of 17 amino acids. Germline-derived CDR1 and CDR2 are GTSNPN and SVGIG (reference sequence). Using immunoSEQ multiplex PCR, the repertoire was profiled, and TCRdb retains in-frame clones only, with some absent. This sample has 85,000 to 90,000 clones; about 90% occur once, and the top ten carry approximately 1.5%. By proportion, this clone is medium-sized. The chain couples TRBV30 to TRBJ2-6, with 11 bases matching TRBD1. What was sequenced was peripheral blood mononuclear cells (PBMCs). The TCR was taken from a woman aged 18-29 years. The chain's CDR3 is CAWSGRTGGQGANVLTF. CDR3 nucleotide sequence: TGTGCCTGGAGCGGAAGGACAGGGGGCCAAGGGGCCAACGTCCTGACTTTC.